These 29 T cell receptor beta chains originate from one sample sequenced in a study of graft-versus-host responses after intestinal transplantation. The antigens of these receptors remain unknown. Here immunoSEQ multiplex PCR was the method, and the copy in TCRdb shows in-frame clones only, minus some. The sample holds tens of thousands of clones, 80% to 90% seen once. The input for sequencing was unstimulated CD4+ T cells sorted from spleen or lymph node cells, taken before transplant. Receptors originate from a human donor who was the organ donor for an intestinal transplant.

V gene TRBV9 combines with J gene TRBJ2-7, with 10 nucleotides matching TRBD2. This CDR3 is built from 14 residues. The junction had 4 bases not matched to a gene; V was cut back by 3 bases and J by 4 bases. CDR1 and CDR2 (germline): SGDLS, YYNGEE. For the CDR3, the DNA is TGTGCCAGCAGCGCGTGGGGACTAGCGTACGAGCAGTACTTC. Amino acid sequence: CASSAWGLAYEQYF.

CDR3 bases: TGTGCCATCACAGGACTAGCGGGAGGGAGACGCAATGAGCAGTTCTTC. The encoded protein is CAITGLAGGRRNEQFF. The chain joins TRBV10-3 to TRBJ2-1; 15 nucleotides agree with TRBD2. The CDR3 has 16 amino acids. V was clipped by 7 bases and J by 6 bases; unmatched bases: 7. From germline, CDR1 is ENHRY and CDR2 SYGVKD.

V is TRBV28 and J is TRBJ1-5, with a weak D call TRBD1 (6 bases). Trimming left V 5 bases short and J 3 bases short, with 11 bases between. The length of the CDR3 is 14 residues. Germline CDR1 and CDR2: MDHEN and SYDVKM. CDR3 in DNA: TGTGCCAGCAGTCCCCGGGACATCAATCAGCCCCAGCATTTT. This encodes CASSPRDINQPQHF.

V gene TRBV2 combines with J gene TRBJ2-1; 8 nucleotides match TRBD2. The germline V gene encodes CDR1 SNHLY and CDR2 FYNNEI. V dropped 7 bases and J dropped 2; count of bases not matched to a gene: 4. This CDR3 has 14 residues. DNA of the CDR3: TGTGCCAGCACGGGACTAGTCCCCTACAATGAGCAGTTCTTC. It translates to CASTGLVPYNEQFF. Full variable domain (remainder filled in from reference TRBV2 and TRBJ2-1): EPEVTQTPSHQVTQMGQEVILRCVPISNHLYFYWYRQILGQKVEFLVSFYNNEISEKSEIFDDQFSVERPDGSNFTLKIRSTKLEDSAMYFCASTGLVPYNEQFFGPGTRLTVL.

The genes are TRBV28 and TRBJ1-4; no clear D gene. From germline, CDR1 is MDHEN and CDR2 SYDVKM. V lost 2 bases and J lost 2, with 9 bases in between. This CDR3 is built from 15 residues. The CDR3, as DNA: TGTGCCAGCAGTTTAGTGGGGAGCACTAATGAAAAACTGTTTTTT. This encodes CASSLVGSTNEKLFF.

This clone appeared a single time. This chain joins TRBV2 and TRBJ2-3; 7 nucleotides match TRBD2. V trimming: 8 bases; J trimming: 4 bases; junction bases outside the gene matches: 21. The CDR3 has 18 residues. Germline CDR1 reads SNHLY; CDR2 reads FYNNEI. The CDR3 loop reads CASLLLAVPAGVADTQYF. The CDR3 DNA reads TGTGCCAGCTTGTTATTAGCGGTCCCGGCGGGAGTGGCAGATACGCAGTATTTT.

The rearrangement joins TRBV28 to TRBJ1-2; 7 bases line up with TRBD1. The V segment lost 6 bases and the J segment 8 bases; nucleotides outside the gene matches: 9. The CDR3 consists of 13 residues. Germline V CDR1 and CDR2: MDHEN, SYDVKM. The CDR3 DNA reads TGTGCCAGCAGCAGGCATCAGGGGGGCGGCTACACCTTC. Its translation: CASSRHQGGGYTF.

A single count supports this clone. The chain is built from TRBV10-2 and TRBJ1-2, with 9 bases lining up with TRBD1. Germline values: CDR1 WSHSY, CDR2 SAAADI. Trimming at V came to 6 bases and at J to 0 bases, leaving 8 bases not matched to a gene. The CDR3 extends over 16 amino acids. The CDR3 bases are TGCGCCAGCAGAGGACAGGGGATGTTCCCTAACTATGGCTACACCTTC. Its translation is CASRGQGMFPNYGYTF.

The J gene is TRBJ2-2, the V gene TRBV27; D gene ambiguous. Trimming stripped 6 bases from V and 6 bases from J, with 14 bases between. This CDR3 has 14 amino acids. Per germline, CDR1 MNHEY and CDR2 SMNVEV (reference sequence). The CDR3 DNA reads TGTGCCAGCAGGGTCCGCGAGTTCCCCGGGGAGCTGTTTTTT. This translates into CASRVREFPGELFF.

This clone was seen just once. This sequence joins TRBV9 and TRBJ1-2; weak D call: TRBD1 (5 bases). The germline CDR1 and CDR2 sequences are SGDLS and YYNGEE. The ends were cut back, 6 bases at V and 4 bases at J, with 10 bases in the middle. The CDR3 covers 12 residues. The CDR3 protein is CASTTDSYGYTF. The CDR3 region has the DNA TGTGCCAGCACCACAGACAGCTATGGCTACACCTTC.

This chain joins TRBV29-1 and TRBJ2-1; 7 bases are shared with TRBD1. The junction had 1 base not matched to a gene; V was cut back by 7 bases and J by 4 bases. This CDR3 is built from 11 residues. CDR1 and CDR2 (germline): SQVTM, ANQGSEA. CDR3 DNA: TGCAGCGGGGACAGATACAATGAGCAGTTCTTC. Translation gives CSGDRYNEQFF.

The chain couples TRBV5-1 to TRBJ2-2; 9 bases are a match to TRBD2. CDR3 size: 16 residues. The V gene end was trimmed by 0 bases and the J gene end by 2 bases; junction bases not matched to a gene: 2. CDR1 SGHRS and CDR2 YFSETQ come from the germline V gene. The CDR3 sequence: CASSLGTSVNTGELFF. CDR3 sequence (DNA): TGCGCCAGCAGCTTGGGGACTAGCGTCAACACCGGGGAGCTGTTTTTT.

The gene calls are TRBV9 and TRBJ2-3; 9 nucleotides agree with TRBD2. The V gene's germline CDR1 is SGDLS and CDR2 YYNGEE. The CDR3 has 17 amino acids. Unmatched junction bases numbered 10, after V lost 0 bases and J lost 5 bases. The CDR3 bases are TGTGCCAGCAGCGTAGGGGCGGGAGGGCCTGGTGAAGATACGCAGTATTTT. Protein sequence: CASSVGAGGPGEDTQYF.

This CDR3 is CASVELAGAQEQYF. The CDR3 DNA reads as TGTGCCAGCGTTGAACTAGCGGGAGCTCAAGAGCAGTACTTC. The chain links TRBV2 to TRBJ2-7; 11 positions agree with TRBD2. V gave up 8 bases and J gave up 7 bases; unmatched junction bases: 10. The length of the CDR3 is 14 residues. Germline values: CDR1 SNHLY, CDR2 FYNNEI.

The chain recombines TRBV19 with TRBJ1-5; 8 bases match TRBD1. Germline V lookup: CDR1 LNHDA, CDR2 SQIVND (reference sequence). The CDR3 is 17 residues long. J was trimmed by 6 bases and V by 4 bases; bases with no gene match: 14. In DNA, the CDR3 is TGTGCCAGTAGTACCTTGTCCGGGACAGGTTTTTCTCAGCCCCAGCATTTT. It yields the protein CASSTLSGTGFSQPQHF.

The chain recombines TRBV6-5 with TRBJ1-6, with unresolved D. CDR1 and CDR2 (germline): MNHEY, SVGAGI. V gave up 2 bases and J gave up 7 bases, with 12 bases separating them. The CDR3 length is 15 residues. The CDR3 bases are TGTGCCAGCAGTTACGTCGCGGATGGAAATTCACCCCTCCACTTT. Protein: CASSYVADGNSPLHF.

V gene TRBV18 combines with J gene TRBJ1-5, with 7 bases matching TRBD1. Germline values: CDR1 KGHSH, CDR2 LQKENI. The CDR3 is made up of 16 amino acids. V shed 3 bases, J shed 0 bases, and the junction held 5 bases outside the gene matches. CDR3 DNA sequence: TGTGCCAGCTCACCGACCTACAGGGGTAGCAATCAGCCCCAGCATTTT. As protein: CASSPTYRGSNQPQHF.

The chain carries TRBV19 and TRBJ2-3; TRBD2 matches at 8 bases. CDR3 size: 15 residues. Germline trimming cut 4 bases from V and 6 bases from J; bases unmatched to any gene: 9. Per the germline V gene, CDR1 is LNHDA and CDR2 is SQIVND (reference sequence). In nucleotides, the CDR3 is TGTGCCAGTAGTAACGAAGCGGGAGTAGTTGATACGCAGTATTTT. As protein: CASSNEAGVVDTQYF.

This clone was seen only once. This chain links TRBV28 with TRBJ1-2; 10 bases match TRBD1. Germline V gene lookup returns CDR1 MDHEN and CDR2 SYDVKM. This CDR3 region has 17 residues. V trimming: 3 bases; J trimming: 2 bases; junction bases outside the gene matches: 9. The CDR3, as DNA: TGTGCCAGCAGTTTGGCTGGACAGGGGGTAAGAAACTATGGCTACACCTTC. This codes for CASSLAGQGVRNYGYTF.

The chain uses TRBV19 and TRBJ2-7; perhaps TRBD2 as D (5 bases). The CDR3 has 16 residues. The V gene's germline CDR1 is LNHDA and CDR2 SQIVND (reference sequence). The ends were cut back, 9 bases at V and 5 bases at J, with 26 bases in the middle. The CDR3 loop is CARIKERFHGEHEQYF. CDR3 nucleotides: TGTGCCAGGATTAAAGAGCGATTTCACGGGGAACACGAGCAGTACTTC.

The chain couples TRBV5-5 to TRBJ2-5; possible D gene TRBD2, 6 bases. V lost 2 bases and J 4 bases, leaving 12 bases between the germline ends. Germline V lookup: CDR1 SGHKS, CDR2 YYEKEE (reference sequence). The CDR3 length is 14 residues. CDR3 amino acids: CASSFLWDSETQYF. The CDR3 DNA sequence: TGTGCCAGCAGCTTTCTGTGGGACTCAGAGACCCAGTACTTC.

This rearrangement joins TRBV29-1 to TRBJ2-1, with TRBD2 as a possible D gene (5 bases). CDR3 length equals 15 residues. The V gene lost 4 bases and the J gene lost 10 bases, with 23 bases spanning the gap. Germline V gene data show CDR1 as SQVTM and CDR2 as ANQGSEA. This CDR3 is CSVGGPDLRSWEQFF. The DNA of the CDR3 is TGCAGCGTTGGAGGGCCAGACTTGCGATCATGGGAGCAGTTCTTC.

This chain connects TRBV14 to TRBJ1-3, with D hard to call. CDR3 length equals 12 residues. Trimming removed 1 base from V and 7 bases from J, with 5 bases in between. Germline-derived CDR1 and CDR2 are SGHDN and FVKESK. The CDR3 sequence: CASSQARNTIYF. The CDR3 DNA follows: TGTGCCAGCAGCCAAGCCCGGAACACCATATATTTT.

The rearrangement uses TRBV30 and TRBJ1-2; 7 bases align to TRBD1. Germline values: CDR1 GTSNPN, CDR2 SVGIG (reference sequence). The CDR3 runs to 14 residues. V shed 3 bases and J 2 bases; nucleotides not matched to a gene: 6. This CDR3 is CAWRTTGKNYGYTF. The DNA for the CDR3 is TGTGCCTGGAGGACGACAGGGAAAAACTATGGCTACACCTTC.

In DNA, the CDR3 is TGTGCCAGCAGCTTTGGCGATACGCAGTATTTT. Its translation is CASSFGDTQYF. V and J are TRBV7-9 and TRBJ2-3; D unresolved. CDR1 SEHNR and CDR2 FQNEAQ come from the germline V gene (reference sequence). The V and J ends lost 3 bases and 6 bases respectively, with 4 bases between them. There are 11 residues in the CDR3.

This chain connects TRBV28 to TRBJ1-2, with TRBD1 matching 10 bases. The germline V gene encodes CDR1 MDHEN and CDR2 SYDVKM. CDR3 length: 15 amino acids. V lost 4 bases and J lost 8; bases outside the gene matches: 10. The CDR3: CASSSGTGEVGGYTF. In nucleotides, the CDR3 is TGTGCCAGCAGTTCGGGGACAGGGGAGGTAGGGGGCTACACCTTC.

The chain joins TRBV27 to TRBJ2-7; 9 bases agree with TRBD2. The CDR3 spans 15 residues. After removal of 6 bases from V and 2 bases from J, the junction contained 8 bases not matched to a gene. Germline CDR1 reads MNHEY; CDR2 reads SMNVEV (reference sequence). CDR3 coding DNA: TGTGCCAGCAGCAATAGCGGGAGCCGGGCCTACGAGCAGTACTTC. Translated: CASSNSGSRAYEQYF.

This chain links TRBV10-3 with TRBJ2-3; the match to TRBD2 covers 10 bases. V was clipped by 8 bases and J by 0 bases; unmatched bases: 5. This CDR3 is built from 15 residues. Germline assignment: CDR1 ENHRY and CDR2 SYGVKD. CDR3 coding DNA: TGTGCCATCTCCCGGACTAGCGGTAGCACAGATACGCAGTATTTT. This sequence encodes CAISRTSGSTDTQYF.

The chain couples TRBV5-1 to TRBJ1-1; 9 bases are shared with TRBD1. V gave up 4 bases and J gave up 1 base; unmatched junction bases: 14. Germline V gives CDR1 SGHRS, CDR2 YFSETQ. The CDR3 extends over 18 amino acids. CDR3 region: CASSHGLLQGAPNTEAFF. The DNA for the CDR3 is TGCGCCAGCAGCCACGGCCTATTACAGGGGGCCCCGAACACTGAAGCTTTCTTT. Supplemented by reference TRBV5-1 and TRBJ1-1, the full variable domain reads KAGVTQTPRYLIKTRGQQVTLSCSPISGHRSVSWYQQTPGQGLQFLFEYFSETQRNKGNFPGRFSGRQFSNSRSEMNVSTLELGDSALYLCASSHGLLQGAPNTEAFFGQGTRLTVV.